The rows below give T cell receptor beta chains drawn from one sample of a study of T cell responses to AZD1222 COVID-19 vaccine. TCRdb's copy holds only in-frame clones and misses some; the assay was immunoSEQ multiplex PCR. The sample holds 110,000 or so clones; about 91% are singletons and the top ten take over 35%. Material: peripheral blood, obtained 28 days after the second AZD1222 dose. The source of these receptors is an adult who received the AZD1222 COVID-19 vaccine. The CDR3 runs from the conserved cysteine through the conserved F or W. A D gene is named only where the DNA matches it firmly. Clone size, where shown, is once, few, many, or a class for clones that have expanded.

CDR3nt	CDR3aa	v_gene	abundance	j_gene	d_gene
TGTGCCAGCAGTTTGGGGAACCCATACGAGCAGTACTTC	CASSLGNPYEQYF	TRBV28	.	TRBJ2-7	.
TGTGCCAGCAGTTACGGGCTAGCGGGCCGGATTTGGGACTTC	CASSYGLAGRIWDF	TRBV6-2/TRBV6-3	.	TRBJ2-7	TRBD2
TGTGCCAGCAGTTTCAACACCGGGGAGCTGTTTTTT	CASSFNTGELFF	TRBV27	few	TRBJ2-2	.
TGCGCCAGCGGCAGGCAGGGTCGGCCGGAGACCCAGTACTTC	CASGRQGRPETQYF	TRBV5-1	.	TRBJ2-5	.
TGTGCCAGCACCTGGGCAGGCACGATTACTACTCCGGGTACTGGAAACACCATATATTTT	CASTWAGTITTPGTGNTIYF	TRBV5-8	few	TRBJ1-3	.
TGTGCCAGCAGCTCCCTAACCGCCGTAGCGCAAGCAACTTACAATGAGCAGTTCTTC	CASSSLTAVAQATYNEQFF	TRBV7-8	.	TRBJ2-1	.
TGCGCCAGCAGCCAAGCGGACAGCGAGAGCACTGAAGCTTTCTTT	CASSQADSESTEAFF	TRBV4-1	.	TRBJ1-1	.
TGTGCCAGCAGCTTAGAGGGCCCTTTAAGAAGCACAGATACGCAGTATTTT	CASSLEGPLRSTDTQYF	TRBV7-9	.	TRBJ2-3	.
TGCGCCAGCAGCCAAGACCTAGCGGGAGTCAGTGAGCAGTTCTTC	CASSQDLAGVSEQFF	TRBV4-3	.	TRBJ2-1	TRBD2
TGTGCCAGCAGCCGAGAGGGGACAGTGCGTAGCGCCATATATTTT	CASSREGTVRSAIYF	TRBV3-1/TRBV3-2	.	TRBJ1-3	TRBD1
TGTGCCAGCACCCCCCCGTCTATCGAGACCCAGTACTTC	CASTPPSIETQYF	TRBV7-2	.	TRBJ2-5	.
TGTGCCAGCAGCATCGCCGGGACTAGCCTTAATGAGCAGTTCTTC	CASSIAGTSLNEQFF	TRBV9	once	TRBJ2-1	TRBD2
TGTGCCAGTAGGAACCTATTAAGCGGCTCCCAGGGCTACACCTTC	CASRNLLSGSQGYTF	TRBV19	.	TRBJ1-2	.
TGTGCCAGCAGTGATGCCCCCCCCCAGTACTTC	CASSDAPPQYF	TRBV6-1	.	TRBJ2-5	.
TGTGCCACCACCGGGTTCCGCACAGATACGCAGTATTTT	CATTGFRTDTQYF	TRBV10-3	.	TRBJ2-3	.
TGTGCCAGCAGTCAATCTTACAGGGTGAACACTGAAGCTTTCTTT	CASSQSYRVNTEAFF	TRBV6-5	.	TRBJ1-1	.
TGTGCCAGCAGCCCCGGGACAGTTAATAATTCACCCCTCCACTTT	CASSPGTVNNSPLHF	TRBV7-6	.	TRBJ1-6	TRBD1
TGTGCCAGCAGCTTCGCCGACAGGCTAACGGGCACTGAAGCTTTCTTT	CASSFADRLTGTEAFF	TRBV7-9	once	TRBJ1-1	.
TGTGCCAGCAGCCAAGATGCCGGGTTTCCCACATCCACCGGCGAGACCCAGTACTTC	CASSQDAGFPTSTGETQYF	TRBV14	once	TRBJ2-5	.
TGTGCCAGCGACGGGGCCGCATCTGGAAACACCATATATTTT	CASDGAASGNTIYF	TRBV6-5	.	TRBJ1-3	.
TGTGCGGCAGGGTCGTCCGGGGAGCTGTTTTTT	CAAGSSGELFF	TRBV6-5	.	TRBJ2-2	.
TGTGCCAGTAGCCAACCGGGGACAAACCCCCATGAGCAGTTCTTC	CASSQPGTNPHEQFF	TRBV19	once	TRBJ2-1	.
TGTGCCAGCAGCTTGGAGGGAGCGAGAACAGATACGCAGTATTTT	CASSLEGARTDTQYF	TRBV11-2	.	TRBJ2-3	.
TGTGCCAGCAGCTTCGGACAGGGCCGGGGCAATCAGCCCCAGCATTTT	CASSFGQGRGNQPQHF	TRBV11-2	.	TRBJ1-5	TRBD1
TGTGCCAGCAGTGAAATGGGAGCCGGGGAGCTGTTTTTT	CASSEMGAGELFF	TRBV6-4	.	TRBJ2-2	.
TGTGCCAGCAGCTCGAGGTCCGGGACAGGGTTTTTGTACGAGCAGTACTTC	CASSSRSGTGFLYEQYF	TRBV7-8	.	TRBJ2-7	TRBD1
TGTGCCAGCTCACCCCCTCCCCCGAACACCGGGGAGCTGTTTTTT	CASSPPPPNTGELFF	TRBV18	.	TRBJ2-2	.
TGTGCCAGCAGCTTGGCCTCAACACCGAACACTGAAGCTTTCTTT	CASSLASTPNTEAFF	TRBV5-4	.	TRBJ1-1	.
TGTGCCAGCAAGGGAGCTTCGTGGGGAAACACCATATATTTT	CASKGASWGNTIYF	TRBV11-2	many	TRBJ1-3	.
TGTGCCAGCTCGGTTGGGGCGGCCCCTGAAGCTTTCTTT	CASSVGAAPEAFF	TRBV11-2	.	TRBJ1-1	.
TGTGCCAGCAGTCCATTGGGAGGAGAGACCCAGTACTTC	CASSPLGGETQYF	TRBV12-3/TRBV12-4	.	TRBJ2-5	.
TGTGCCAGCAGCTTATCCTTGTTGGCGGGAGGCACGGGTGAGCAGTTCTTC	CASSLSLLAGGTGEQFF	TRBV7-2	.	TRBJ2-1	TRBD2
TGTGCCAGCGACAGGCTTATCTTC	CASDRLIF	TRBV7-3	.	TRBJ2-7	.